These 9 T cell receptor beta chains came from one sample sequenced in a study of shared clonotypes between healthy human individuals. Only in-frame clones appear in the TCRdb table, and some are missing; sequencing was by immunoSEQ multiplex PCR. The sample holds 2 million to 2.5 million clones, approximately 95% seen once. Specimen: naive CD4+ T cells sorted from blood. Subset described: CD45RA+ positively selected. These TCRs come from a man aged 18 to 35 in good health.

The chain employs TRBV18 and TRBJ1-4; D gene ambiguous. Germline V gene lookup returns CDR1 KGHSH and CDR2 LQKENI. CDR3 length equals 14 residues. V dropped 3 bases and J dropped 0 bases, with 5 bases sitting between them. The CDR3 coding sequence is TGTGCCAGCTCACCCTATGCAACTAATGAAAAACTGTTTTTT. The encoded protein is CASSPYATNEKLFF.

The chain couples TRBV30 to TRBJ1-5; D remains ambiguous. V was shortened by 1 base and J by 4 bases, with 11 bases between the two germline ends. The length of the CDR3 is 14 residues. Per germline, CDR1 GTSNPN and CDR2 SVGIG (reference sequence). CDR3 nucleotide sequence: TGTGCCTGGAGTGATAGTCTTAGGAATCAGCCCCAGCATTTT. This sequence encodes CAWSDSLRNQPQHF.

This rearrangement joins TRBV18 to TRBJ1-1; 10 bases are a match to TRBD1. V lost 3 bases to trimming and J lost 1 base; unmatched junction nucleotides: 5. The germline gives CDR1 KGHSH, CDR2 LQKENI. The CDR3 covers 16 residues. CDR3 sequence reads: CASSPTGGAPNTEAFF. The CDR3 region has the DNA TGTGCCAGCTCACCGACAGGGGGCGCCCCGAACACTGAAGCTTTCTTT.

The rearrangement uses TRBV7-2 and TRBJ1-6; TRBD1 matches at 10 bases. The CDR3 length is 14 residues. The germline V gene encodes CDR1 SGHTA and CDR2 FQGNSA. Losses at the gene ends were 5 bases for V and 10 bases for J; bases not matched to a gene: 5. The CDR3: CASSQGTGASPLHF. The CDR3 DNA reads TGTGCCAGCAGCCAAGGGACAGGGGCCTCACCCCTCCACTTT.

This sequence joins TRBV28 and TRBJ2-1; 7 bases map to TRBD2. V was clipped by 8 bases and J by 4 bases; unmatched bases: 5. This CDR3 region has 13 residues. Germline CDR1 MDHEN, CDR2 SYDVKM. The CDR3 here is CASGQGGYNEQFF. The DNA for the CDR3 is TGTGCCAGCGGCCAGGGAGGGTACAATGAGCAGTTCTTC.

This clone was observed once. Other DNA sequences of this sample code for an identical CDR3. This chain joins TRBV6-5 and TRBJ2-7; 7 bases map to TRBD1. CDR3 length: 13 amino acids. Germline V lookup: CDR1 MNHEY, CDR2 SVGAGI. Trimming cost V 5 bases and J 3 bases; bases outside gene matches: 4. The CDR3 nucleotides read TGTGCCAGCAGTCGTGACAGGGTCTACGAGCAGTACTTC. Translated: CASSRDRVYEQYF.

This chain links TRBV6-1 with TRBJ2-7; 8 bases agree with TRBD1. V trimming: 6 bases; J trimming: 7 bases; junction bases outside the gene matches: 8. Germline-derived CDR1 and CDR2 are MNHNS and SASEGT. The CDR3 contains 13 residues. The CDR3 bases are TGTGCCAGCAGCATGGACAGGGTCAGGGAGCAGTACTTC. It specifies CASSMDRVREQYF.

Only one count was recorded for this clone. The V call is TRBV25-1, the J call TRBJ2-2; tentative D call: TRBD1 (6 bases). Trimming shortened V by 2 bases and J by 6 bases, and 13 bases separated the two germline ends. The CDR3 is 15 residues long. Germline V CDR1 and CDR2: MGHDK, SYGVNS. The CDR3 DNA reads TGTGCCAGCAGTGAACCGGGACAACCGTCCGGGGAGCTGTTTTTT. Its translation is CASSEPGQPSGELFF.

J is TRBJ1-6 and V is TRBV5-4; 8 bases are shared with TRBD1. V shed 2 bases and J 10 bases; nucleotides not matched to a gene: 8. The CDR3 is made up of 15 amino acids. Per the germline V gene, CDR1 is SGHNT and CDR2 is YYREEE (reference sequence). The CDR3 is CASSFQDRGESPLHF. The CDR3 coding sequence is TGTGCCAGCAGCTTTCAAGACAGGGGTGAGTCACCCCTCCACTTT.